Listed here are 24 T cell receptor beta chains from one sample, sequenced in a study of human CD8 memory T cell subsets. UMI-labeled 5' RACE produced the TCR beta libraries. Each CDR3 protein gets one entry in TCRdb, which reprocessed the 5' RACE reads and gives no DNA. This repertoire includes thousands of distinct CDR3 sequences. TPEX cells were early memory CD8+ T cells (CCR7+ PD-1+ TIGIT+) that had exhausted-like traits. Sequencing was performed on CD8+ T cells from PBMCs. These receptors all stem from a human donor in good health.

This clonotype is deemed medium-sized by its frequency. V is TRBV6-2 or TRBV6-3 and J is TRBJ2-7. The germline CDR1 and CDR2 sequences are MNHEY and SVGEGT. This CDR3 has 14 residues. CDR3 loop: CASSYAVPSYEQYF.

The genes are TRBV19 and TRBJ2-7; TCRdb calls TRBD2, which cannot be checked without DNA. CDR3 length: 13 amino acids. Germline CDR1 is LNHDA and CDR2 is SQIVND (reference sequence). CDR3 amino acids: CASSMGLVYEQYF.

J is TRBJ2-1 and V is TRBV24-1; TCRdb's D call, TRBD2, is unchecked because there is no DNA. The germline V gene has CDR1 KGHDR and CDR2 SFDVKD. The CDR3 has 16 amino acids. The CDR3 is CATSAEFSGTNNEQFF.

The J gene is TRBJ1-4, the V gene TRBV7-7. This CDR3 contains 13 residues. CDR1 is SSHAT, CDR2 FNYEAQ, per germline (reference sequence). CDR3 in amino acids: CASSLHENEKLFF.

The CDR3: CASSPGTPYEQYF. The chain carries TRBV7-9 and TRBJ2-7. This CDR3 has 13 amino acids. CDR1 is SEHNR and CDR2 is FQNEAQ in the germline V gene (reference sequence).

The CDR3 region is CASKPTGIYGLTF. V is TRBV28 and J is TRBJ2-6; the TCRdb call, TRBD1, lacks DNA for checking. Germline CDR1 is MDHEN and CDR2 is SYDVKM. CDR3 length: 13 residues.

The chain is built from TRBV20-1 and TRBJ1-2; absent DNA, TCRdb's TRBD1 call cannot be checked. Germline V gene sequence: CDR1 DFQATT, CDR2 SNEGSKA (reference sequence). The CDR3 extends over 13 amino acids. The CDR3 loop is CSARRPGDYGYTF.

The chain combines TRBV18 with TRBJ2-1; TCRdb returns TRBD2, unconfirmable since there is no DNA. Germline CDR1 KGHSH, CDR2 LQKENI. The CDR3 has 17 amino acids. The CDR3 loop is CASSPQRQRTIYNEQFF.

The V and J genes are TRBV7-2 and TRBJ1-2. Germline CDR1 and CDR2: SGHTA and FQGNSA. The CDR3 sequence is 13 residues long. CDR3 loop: CASSLGAVSGYTF.

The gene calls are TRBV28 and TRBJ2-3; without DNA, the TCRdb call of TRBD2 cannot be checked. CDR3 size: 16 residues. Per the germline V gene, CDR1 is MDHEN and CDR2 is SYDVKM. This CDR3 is CASSSPGTSGSDTQYF.

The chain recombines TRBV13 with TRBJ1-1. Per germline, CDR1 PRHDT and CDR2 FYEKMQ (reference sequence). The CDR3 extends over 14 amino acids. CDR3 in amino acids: CASSLVRINTEAFF. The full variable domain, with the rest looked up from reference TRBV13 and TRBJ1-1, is AAGVIQSPRHLIKEKRETATLKCYPIPRHDTVYWYQQGPGQDPQFLISFYEKMQSDKGSIPDRFSAQQFSDYHSELNMSSLELGDSALYFCASSLVRINTEAFFGQGTRLTVV.

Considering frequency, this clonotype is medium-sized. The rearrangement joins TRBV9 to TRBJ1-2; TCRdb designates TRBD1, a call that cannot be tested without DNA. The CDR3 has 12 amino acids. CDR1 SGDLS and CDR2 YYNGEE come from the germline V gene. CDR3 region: CASSVGTGLGTF.

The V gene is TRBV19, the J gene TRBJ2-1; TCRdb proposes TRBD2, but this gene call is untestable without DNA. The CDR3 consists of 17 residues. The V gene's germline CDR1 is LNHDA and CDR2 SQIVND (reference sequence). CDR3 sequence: CASSMDSASGRKNEQFF. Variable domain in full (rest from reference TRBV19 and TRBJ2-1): DGGITQSPKYLFRKEGQNVTLSCEQNLNHDAMYWYRQDPGQGLRLIYYSQIVNDFQKGDIAEGYSVSREKKESFPLTVTSAQKNPTAFYLCASSMDSASGRKNEQFFGPGTRLTVL.

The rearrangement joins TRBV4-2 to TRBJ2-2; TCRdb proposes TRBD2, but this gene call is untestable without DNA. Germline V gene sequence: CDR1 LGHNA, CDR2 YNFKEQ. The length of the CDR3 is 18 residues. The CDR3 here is CASSQQTSGDLNTGELFF.

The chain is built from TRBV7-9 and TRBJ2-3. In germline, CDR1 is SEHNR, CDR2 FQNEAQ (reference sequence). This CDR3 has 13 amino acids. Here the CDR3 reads CASSLMGLATQYF. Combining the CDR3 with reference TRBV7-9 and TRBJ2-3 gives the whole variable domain DTGVSQNPRHKITKRGQNVTFRCDPISEHNRLYWYRQTLGQGPEFLTYFQNEAQLEKSRLLSDRFSAERPKGSFSTLEIQRTEQGDSAMYLCASSLMGLATQYFGPGTRLTVL.

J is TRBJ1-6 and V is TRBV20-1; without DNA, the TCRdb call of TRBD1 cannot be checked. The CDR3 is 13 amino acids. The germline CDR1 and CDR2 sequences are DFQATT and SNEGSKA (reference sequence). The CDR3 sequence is CSARDEGASPLHF.

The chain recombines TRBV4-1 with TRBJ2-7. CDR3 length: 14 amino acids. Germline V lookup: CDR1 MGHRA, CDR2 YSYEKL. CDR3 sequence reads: CASSQGPRAYEQYF.

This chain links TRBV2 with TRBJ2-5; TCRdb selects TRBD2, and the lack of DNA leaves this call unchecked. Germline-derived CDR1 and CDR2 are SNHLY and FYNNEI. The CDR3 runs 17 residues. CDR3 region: CATEEWTSGYPQETQYF.

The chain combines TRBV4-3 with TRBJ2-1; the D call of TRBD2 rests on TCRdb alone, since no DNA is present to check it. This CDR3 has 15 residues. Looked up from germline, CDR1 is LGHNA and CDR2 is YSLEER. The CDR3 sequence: CASSQDGGAYNEQFF.

This CDR3 reads CSARGSAYNEQFF. The genes are TRBV20-1 and TRBJ2-1. The CDR3 is made up of 13 amino acids. The germline V gene encodes CDR1 DFQATT and CDR2 SNEGSKA (reference sequence).

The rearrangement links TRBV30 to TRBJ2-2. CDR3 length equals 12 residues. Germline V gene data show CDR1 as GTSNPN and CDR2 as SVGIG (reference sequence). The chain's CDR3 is CAWSVDSGELFF.

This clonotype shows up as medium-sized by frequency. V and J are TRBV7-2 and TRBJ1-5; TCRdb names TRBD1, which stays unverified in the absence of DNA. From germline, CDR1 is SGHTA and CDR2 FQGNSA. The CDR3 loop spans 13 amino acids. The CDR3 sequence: CASGTGGRQPQHF. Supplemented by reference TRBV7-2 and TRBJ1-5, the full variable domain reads GAGVSQSPSNKVTEKGKDVELRCDPISGHTALYWYRQSLGQGLEFLIYFQGNSAPDKSGLPSDRFSAERTGGSVSTLTIQRTQQEDSAVYLCASGTGGRQPQHFGDGTRLSIL.

This CDR3 is CSARDFGETTDTQYF. The chain joins TRBV20-1 to TRBJ2-3. Germline values: CDR1 DFQATT, CDR2 SNEGSKA (reference sequence). There are 15 residues in the CDR3.

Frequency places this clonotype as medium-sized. The CDR3: CATSAEGSDTQYF. The chain joins TRBV24-1 to TRBJ2-3; absent DNA, TCRdb's TRBD1 call cannot be checked. This CDR3 is 13 amino acids long. From germline, CDR1 is KGHDR and CDR2 SFDVKD.